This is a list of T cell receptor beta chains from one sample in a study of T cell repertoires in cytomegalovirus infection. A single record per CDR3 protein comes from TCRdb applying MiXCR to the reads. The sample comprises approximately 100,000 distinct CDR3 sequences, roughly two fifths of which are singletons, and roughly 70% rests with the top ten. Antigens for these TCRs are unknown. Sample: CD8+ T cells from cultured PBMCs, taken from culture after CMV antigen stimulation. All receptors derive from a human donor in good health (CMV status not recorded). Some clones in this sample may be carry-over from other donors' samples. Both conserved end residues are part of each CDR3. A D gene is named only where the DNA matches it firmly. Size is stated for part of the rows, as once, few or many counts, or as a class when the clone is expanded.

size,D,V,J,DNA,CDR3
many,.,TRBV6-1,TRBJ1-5,TGTGCCAGCGCAGAGACATATAGCAATCAGCCCCAGCATTTT,CASAETYSNQPQHF
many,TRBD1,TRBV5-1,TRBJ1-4,TGCGCCAGCACCCTGTGGGGGACAGGAGGGGAAAAACTGTTTTTT,CASTLWGTGGEKLFF
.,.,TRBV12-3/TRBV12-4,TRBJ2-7,TGTGCCAGCAGTTTACAGGGTAACGAGCAGTACTTC,CASSLQGNEQYF
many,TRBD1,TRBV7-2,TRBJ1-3,TGTGCCAGCAGCCGAGATTGGACAGGAACTGGAAACACCATATATTTT,CASSRDWTGTGNTIYF
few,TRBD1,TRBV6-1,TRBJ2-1,TGTGCCAGCAGGCCGGGACAGGGGGGGTTTAATGAGCAGTTCTTC,CASRPGQGGFNEQFF
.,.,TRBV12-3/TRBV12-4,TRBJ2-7,TGTGCCAGCAGTTTTCTCCCAGGGCAAATCGACGAGCAGTACTTC,CASSFLPGQIDEQYF
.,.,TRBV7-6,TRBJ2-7,TGTGCCAGCAGCTTAGCACAGGAGAGCTCCTACGAGCAGTACTTC,CASSLAQESSYEQYF
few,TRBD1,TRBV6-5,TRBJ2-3,TGTGCCAGCAGTTACAGTCTAGGGACAGGGTTTCCAGATACGCAGTATTTT,CASSYSLGTGFPDTQYF
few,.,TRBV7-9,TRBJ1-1,TGTGCCAGCAAGGAACAAAACACTGAAGCTTTCTTT,CASKEQNTEAFF
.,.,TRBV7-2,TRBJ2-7,TGTGCCAGCAGCTTTGTCGGAGGGGGGGACTCCTACGAGCAGTACTTC,CASSFVGGGDSYEQYF
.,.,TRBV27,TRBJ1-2,TGTGCCAGCAGTTTAACCTCCGGGACGACCTATGGCTACACCTTC,CASSLTSGTTYGYTF
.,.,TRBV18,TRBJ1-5,TGTGCCAGCTCACCCCTGGACCGAAATCAGCCCCAGCATTTT,CASSPLDRNQPQHF
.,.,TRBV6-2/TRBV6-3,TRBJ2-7,TGTGCCAGCAGACAGGGAAAACTCTACGAGCAGTACTTC,CASRQGKLYEQYF
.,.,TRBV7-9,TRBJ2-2,TGTACCAGCAGCCCCAGCGTACCCGGGGAGCTGTTTTTT,CTSSPSVPGELFF
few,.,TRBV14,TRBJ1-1,TGTGCCAGCAGCCAAGTTAAGAGGAACACTGAAGCTTTCTTT,CASSQVKRNTEAFF
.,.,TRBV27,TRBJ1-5,TGTGCCAGCAGTCTACAGAGGTCCAATCAGCCCCAGCATTTT,CASSLQRSNQPQHF
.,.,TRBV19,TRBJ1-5,TGTGCCAGTAGTATAGCCACCAGGGGTAGCAATCAGCCCCAGCATTTT,CASSIATRGSNQPQHF
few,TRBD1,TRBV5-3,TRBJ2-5,TGTGCCAGCAGCTTGCACGTGTTCGGGACAGAAGAGACCCAGTACTTC,CASSLHVFGTEETQYF
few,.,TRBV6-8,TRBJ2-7,TGTGCCAGCAGTTACGGGGGTGATTCCTACGAGCAGTACTTC,CASSYGGDSYEQYF
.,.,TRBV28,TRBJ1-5,TGTGCCAGCAGTTTGACAGCTTACAATCAGCCCCAGCATTTT,CASSLTAYNQPQHF
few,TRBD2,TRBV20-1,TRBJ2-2,TGCAGTGCCGCTCCACTAGCGGGGTGGGACACCGGGGAGCTGTTTTTT,CSAAPLAGWDTGELFF
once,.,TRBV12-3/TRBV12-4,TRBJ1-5,TGTGCCAGCAGTACCGGGCCCCCGGGCAATCAGCCCCAGCATTTT,CASSTGPPGNQPQHF
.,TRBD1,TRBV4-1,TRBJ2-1,TGCGCCAGCAGCCAAGAACGGACAGGGGGCAATGAGCAGTTCTTC,CASSQERTGGNEQFF
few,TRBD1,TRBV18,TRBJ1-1,TGTGCCAGCTCAGAGACAGGGGCGGACACTGAAGCTTTCTTT,CASSETGADTEAFF
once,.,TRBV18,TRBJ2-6,TGTGCCAGCTCACCACCCGGCTCTGGGGCCAACGTCCTGACTTTC,CASSPPGSGANVLTF
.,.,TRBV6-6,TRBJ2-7,TGTGCCAGCCTCACGGACACCTCCTACGAGCAGTACTTC,CASLTDTSYEQYF
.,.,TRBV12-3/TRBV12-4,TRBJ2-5,TGTGCCAGCAGTTTACCCCCGGGAACACAAGAGACCCAGTACTTC,CASSLPPGTQETQYF
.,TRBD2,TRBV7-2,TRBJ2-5,TGTGCCAGCAGCTTAGCGATAGCGGGGGGAGTGGAGACCCAGTACTTC,CASSLAIAGGVETQYF
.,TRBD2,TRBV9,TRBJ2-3,TGTGCCAGCAGCGTCGGGACTAGCGTCGCCACAGATACGCAGTATTTT,CASSVGTSVATDTQYF
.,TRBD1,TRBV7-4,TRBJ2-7,TGTGCCAGCAGCAGAACCGGGACAGGGAATCCCTACGAGCAGTACTTC,CASSRTGTGNPYEQYF
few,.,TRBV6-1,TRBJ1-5,TGTGCCAGCAGTGGAACCTCCGCAGCGTTCGACCAGCCCCAGCATTTT,CASSGTSAAFDQPQHF
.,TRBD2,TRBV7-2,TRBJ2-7,TGTGCCAGCAGCCCACGGACTAGCGGGCGGACCTACGAGCAGTACTTC,CASSPRTSGRTYEQYF
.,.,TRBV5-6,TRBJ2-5,TGTGCCAGCAGCTTGGGTGAGGGCGGCACCCAAGAGACCCAGTACTTC,CASSLGEGGTQETQYF
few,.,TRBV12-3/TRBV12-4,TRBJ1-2,TGTGCCAGCACCTTGAGCGGCTATGGCTACACCTTC,CASTLSGYGYTF
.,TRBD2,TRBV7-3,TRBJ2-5,TGTGCCAGCAGCGGGGGACTAGCGGGGGTAGAGACCCAGTACTTC,CASSGGLAGVETQYF
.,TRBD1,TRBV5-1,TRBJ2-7,TGCGCCAGCAGCCCAATATGGACAGGGGACGAGCAGTACTTC,CASSPIWTGDEQYF
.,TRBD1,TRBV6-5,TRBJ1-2,TGTGCCACCTACGGACAGGGGAAAAATATCGGCTACACCTTC,CATYGQGKNIGYTF
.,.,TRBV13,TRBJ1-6,TGTGCCAGCAGCGCCCAAGGAAACACCGAGCCCTATAATTCACCCCTCCACTTT,CASSAQGNTEPYNSPLHF
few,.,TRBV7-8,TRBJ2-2,TGTGCCAGCAGCCATCCCCCCCAGGGCACCGGGGAGCTGTTTTTT,CASSHPPQGTGELFF
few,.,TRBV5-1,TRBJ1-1,TGCGCCAGCAGTAAGGAGGGAAACACTGAAGCTTTCTTT,CASSKEGNTEAFF
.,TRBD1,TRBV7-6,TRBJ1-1,TGTGCCAGCAGCCCGGGACAGGGTCTCACTGAAGCTTTCTTT,CASSPGQGLTEAFF
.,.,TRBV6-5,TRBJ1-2,TGTGCCAGCCTCCCGGGACACAACTATGGCTACACCTTC,CASLPGHNYGYTF
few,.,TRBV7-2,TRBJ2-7,TGTGCCAGCAGCTCCCGATCCTACGAGCAGTACTTC,CASSSRSYEQYF
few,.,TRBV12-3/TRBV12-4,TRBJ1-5,TGTGCCAGCAGTTTCCCGGGGGAGCCCCAGCATTTT,CASSFPGEPQHF
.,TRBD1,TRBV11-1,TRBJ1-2,TGTGCCAGCAGCCCGACAGGGGCGAGGGGCTACACCTTC,CASSPTGARGYTF
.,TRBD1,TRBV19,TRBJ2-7,TGTGCCAGTAGTTTGACAGGGACGGGGGAGCAGTACTTC,CASSLTGTGEQYF
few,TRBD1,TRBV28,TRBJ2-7,TGTGCCAGCAGTTTAGACAGGGGGCTCGAGCAGTACTTC,CASSLDRGLEQYF
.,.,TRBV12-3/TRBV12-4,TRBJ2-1,TGTGCCAGCAGTTGGATGGGCAATGAGCAGTTCTTC,CASSWMGNEQFF
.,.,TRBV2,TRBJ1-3,TGTGCCAGCAGGGACCTTCACATCTCTGGAAACACCATATATTTT,CASRDLHISGNTIYF
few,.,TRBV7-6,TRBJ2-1,TGTGCCAGCAGCTTTAGCAATGAGCAGTTCTTC,CASSFSNEQFF
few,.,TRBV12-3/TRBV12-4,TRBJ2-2,TGTGCCAGCAGTAACAGGGTCACCGGGGAGCTGTTTTTT,CASSNRVTGELFF
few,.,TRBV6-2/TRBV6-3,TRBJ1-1,TGTGCCAGCAGTTACGAGGGTCGTCAGGAAGCTTTCTTT,CASSYEGRQEAFF
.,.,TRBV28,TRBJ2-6,TGTGCCAGCAGTTTAAGGTACCGAACTTCTGGGGCCAACGTCCTGACTTTC,CASSLRYRTSGANVLTF
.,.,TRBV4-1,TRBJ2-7,TGCGCCAGCAGCCAAGAGGGTCAGGGAATACAGTACTTC,CASSQEGQGIQYF
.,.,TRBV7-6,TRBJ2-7,TGTGCCAGCACCAACAGCCGCTACGAGCAGTACTTC,CASTNSRYEQYF
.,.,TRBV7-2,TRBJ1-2,TGTGCCAGCAGCCAAGTCGGGTGGAGCTCTAACTATGGCTACACCTTC,CASSQVGWSSNYGYTF